The clone carrying this T cell receptor beta chain was seen a handful of times. Its antigen is as yet unknown. Regarding time point: patch test 1, 2 weeks after DPC sensitization. Treatment given: therapeutic diphenylcyclopropenone sensitization with weekly scalp DPC. The authors extracted total RNA from unfractionated whole blood. MiXCR, run by TCRdb on the RACE reads, gives a single entry per CDR3 protein. The sample shows around 100,000 distinct CDR3 sequences, approximately 11% of them seen only once. This specimen belongs to a study of human T cells and chemical hapten exposure. Findings and limits, study-wide: More PT1 expanded TCRs went with higher patch test scores.

Material: whole blood, obtained in connection with sensitization to the hapten diphenylcyclopropenone (DPC). The TCR originated in a middle-aged woman with alopecia areata. Some clones in this sample may be carry-over from other donors' samples.

This CDR3 reads CSVERGSNTEAFF. CDR3 nucleotides: TGCAGCGTTGAACGGGGGTCCAACACTGAAGCTTTCTTT. V usage is TRBV29-1 and J usage is TRBJ1-1; possible D gene TRBD1, 5 bases. The ends were cut back, 2 bases at V and 2 bases at J, with 9 bases in the middle. This CDR3 region has 13 residues. Per germline, CDR1 SQVTM and CDR2 ANQGSEA.